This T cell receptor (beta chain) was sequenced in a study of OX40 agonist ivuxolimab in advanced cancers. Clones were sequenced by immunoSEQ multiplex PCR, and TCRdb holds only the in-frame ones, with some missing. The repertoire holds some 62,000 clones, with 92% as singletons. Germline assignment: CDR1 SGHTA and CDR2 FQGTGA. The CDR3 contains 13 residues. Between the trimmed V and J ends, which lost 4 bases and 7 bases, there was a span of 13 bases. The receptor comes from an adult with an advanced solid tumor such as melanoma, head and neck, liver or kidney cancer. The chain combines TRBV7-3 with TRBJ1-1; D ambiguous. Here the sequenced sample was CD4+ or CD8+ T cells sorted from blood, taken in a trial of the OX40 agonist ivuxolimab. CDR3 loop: CASSSYKQIEAFF. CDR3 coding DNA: TGTGCCAGCAGCTCCTATAAACAGATTGAAGCTTTCTTT.